The 32 T cell receptor beta chains given below trace back to one sample, sequenced in a study of T cells in Graves' hyperthyroidism and ophthalmopathy. Researchers took RNA transcripts and amplified the TCR beta CDR3 regions from them. When the TCR CDR3 underwent first-round RT-PCR, the HTBI primer set was used. TCRdb passed the multiplex PCR reads through MiXCR, listing each CDR3 protein once. The sample consists of over 400,000 distinct CDR3 sequences, roughly 23% of them appearing once. Sample: blood. These receptors were taken from a woman between 65 and 79 years old with Graves' ophthalmopathy.

Only one count was recorded for this clonotype. This chain connects TRBV6-1 to TRBJ2-3; D gene uncertain. The CDR3 runs 13 residues. Trimming removed 6 bases from V and 0 bases from J, with 7 bases in between. Germline V gene sequence: CDR1 MNHNS, CDR2 SASEGT. The chain's CDR3 is CASRRPSTDTQYF. CDR3 coding DNA: TGTGCCAGCAGACGACCTAGCACAGATACGCAGTATTTT.

A single count supports this clonotype. The chain employs TRBV3-1 and TRBJ2-7; 7 bases align to TRBD1. With 4 bases clipped from V and 6 bases from J, the junction kept 9 bases outside the gene matches. Germline V gene data show CDR1 as LGHDT and CDR2 as YNNKEL (reference sequence). CDR3 length: 14 residues. In DNA, the CDR3 is TGTGCCAGCAGCCCCGGACAGGAAAGAGGCGAGCAGTACTTC. It is translated as CASSPGQERGEQYF.

The table lists this clonotype with many counts. The chain recombines TRBV6-2 or TRBV6-3 with TRBJ2-7; 8 bases are shared with TRBD2. CDR1 MNHEY and CDR2 SVGEGT come from the germline V gene. The CDR3 contains 15 residues. V lost 7 bases and J lost 1; bases outside the gene matches: 9. The CDR3 region has the DNA TGTGCCAGCAAAATCAGCGGGAGAGGTTCCTACGAGCAGTACTTC. Its translation: CASKISGRGSYEQYF.

The rearrangement joins TRBV9 to TRBJ2-1; 9 bases line up with TRBD2. Germline V gene data show CDR1 as SGDLS and CDR2 as YYNGEE. CDR3 size: 16 residues. Trimming removed 1 base from V and 9 bases from J; junction bases left unmatched: 11. CDR3 sequence (DNA): TGTGCCAGCAGCGTACTGGTTAGCGGGGGCCTGGGTGAGCAGTTCTTC. This sequence encodes CASSVLVSGGLGEQFF.

The V and J genes are TRBV3-1 and TRBJ1-4; no definite D call. The CDR3 runs 15 residues. The germline V gene encodes CDR1 LGHDT and CDR2 YNNKEL (reference sequence). V lost 1 base, J lost 5 bases, and 11 bases lay in between. CDR3 residues: CASSQGRARNEKLFF. CDR3 nucleotides: TGTGCCAGCAGCCAAGGACGGGCAAGGAATGAAAAACTGTTTTTT.

The V gene is TRBV30, the J gene TRBJ1-1; possibly TRBD1 for D (5 bases). V was pared by 0 bases and J by 0 bases, with 20 bases between. The germline V gene has CDR1 GTSNPN and CDR2 SVGIG (reference sequence). There are 18 residues in the CDR3. In DNA, the CDR3 is TGTGCCTGGAGTGTACGCCGGGCAGGGATGAACATGAACACTGAAGCTTTCTTT. Its translation is CAWSVRRAGMNMNTEAFF.

J is TRBJ1-2 and V is TRBV18; D is ambiguous. This CDR3 comprises 13 residues. In germline, CDR1 is KGHSH, CDR2 LQKENI. Deletions cut 2 bases from V and 5 bases from J, with 9 bases between. CDR3 residues: CASSPEGDYGYTF. CDR3 bases: TGTGCCAGCTCACCAGAAGGTGATTATGGCTACACCTTC.

This clonotype was seen many times. V usage is TRBV12-3 or TRBV12-4 and J usage is TRBJ2-3; D uncertain. With 2 bases removed from V and 0 bases from J, the gap between germline ends came to 15 bases. The CDR3 consists of 17 residues. The CDR3 region is CASSLKGFPPSTDTQYF. The DNA for the CDR3 is TGTGCCAGCAGTTTAAAGGGATTTCCCCCTAGCACAGATACGCAGTATTTT.

The chain carries TRBV19 and TRBJ1-5, with TRBD1 identical over 8 bases. The germline CDR1 and CDR2 sequences are LNHDA and SQIVND (reference sequence). The CDR3 covers 15 residues. With 5 bases clipped from V and 6 bases from J, the junction kept 9 bases outside the gene matches. The CDR3 sequence: CASSAGQERFQPQHF. The DNA for the CDR3 is TGTGCCAGTAGTGCGGGACAGGAGAGATTTCAGCCCCAGCATTTT.

This clonotype was counted between two and nine times. The conserved phenylalanine or tryptophan normally closing the CDR3 is absent here, so this likely arose from a read error. This chain joins TRBV7-9 and TRBJ2-2; 10 nucleotides agree with TRBD2. V was clipped by 4 bases and J by 7 bases; unmatched bases: 9. The CDR3 spans 16 residues. The germline V gene encodes CDR1 SEHNR and CDR2 FQNEAQ (reference sequence). The CDR3 nucleotides are TGTGCCAGCAGCTCCAGAGCGGGAGGGCCTTTCGGGGAGCTGTTTCTT. It translates to CASSSRAGGPFGELFL.

This chain connects TRBV7-9 to TRBJ2-7, with D unclear. The CDR3 has 16 residues. V dropped 4 bases and J dropped 2 bases, with 18 bases sitting between them. CDR1 SEHNR and CDR2 FQNEAQ come from the germline V gene (reference sequence). The CDR3: CASSSATRAGPYEQYF. DNA for the CDR3: TGTGCCAGCAGCTCCGCTACCCGAGCAGGACCCTACGAGCAGTACTTC. Using reference TRBV7-9 and TRBJ2-7 for the parts outside the CDR3, the full variable domain is DTGVSQNPRHKITKRGQNVTFRCDPISEHNRLYWYRQTLGQGPEFLTYFQNEAQLEKSRLLSDRFSAERPKGSFSTLEIQRTEQGDSAMYLCASSSATRAGPYEQYFGPGTRLTVT.

The chain carries TRBV30 and TRBJ1-2; D is possibly TRBD1 (5 bases). The CDR3 consists of 13 residues. V lost 5 bases to trimming and J lost 8 bases, with 18 bases between them. Per germline, CDR1 GTSNPN and CDR2 SVGIG (reference sequence). The CDR3 DNA follows: TGTGCCTGGGGGACGTACCGGTCTCGGGGCTACACCTTC. Translated: CAWGTYRSRGYTF.

Here the CDR3 reads CASSESKPGTDTQYF. The CDR3 nucleotides read TGTGCCAGCAGTGAGTCGAAGCCTGGGACAGATACGCAGTATTTT. V gene TRBV6-1 combines with J gene TRBJ2-3; D remains ambiguous. Trimming left V 3 bases short and J 3 bases short, with 13 bases between. CDR1 is MNHNS and CDR2 is SASEGT in the germline V gene. CDR3 length equals 15 residues.

The rearrangement links TRBV29-1 to TRBJ2-4; tentative D call: TRBD1 (6 bases). This CDR3 has 14 residues. Looked up from germline, CDR1 is SQVTM and CDR2 is ANQGSEA. Trimming shortened V by 4 bases and J by 1 base, and 11 bases separated the two germline ends. DNA for the CDR3: TGCAGCGTTGTCGGACAGACGGCCAAAAACATTCAGTACTTC. Translating it yields CSVVGQTAKNIQYF.

This clonotype was observed a single time. The genes are TRBV19 and TRBJ1-2, with TRBD1 matching over 8 bases. V shed 7 bases and J 4 bases; nucleotides not matched to a gene: 17. Germline assignment: CDR1 LNHDA and CDR2 SQIVND (reference sequence). The CDR3 covers 17 residues. CDR3 loop: CASTFRDRTPGGYGYTF. The DNA for the CDR3 is TGTGCCAGTACCTTCCGGGACAGGACGCCTGGCGGCTATGGCTACACCTTC.

The chain links TRBV5-6 to TRBJ2-3, with 10 bases identical to TRBD1. Germline CDR1 is SGHDT and CDR2 is YYEEEE. V trimming: 6 bases; J trimming: 3 bases; junction bases outside the gene matches: 7. The CDR3 is 15 amino acids. This CDR3 reads CASTPGQGWTDTQYF. The CDR3 nucleotides are TGTGCCAGCACCCCGGGACAGGGGTGGACAGATACGCAGTATTTT.

The chain employs TRBV28 and TRBJ1-2; D is possibly TRBD1 (6 bases). V was cut by 5 bases and J by 13 bases, with 14 bases left in between. The CDR3 extends over 11 amino acids. CDR1 is MDHEN and CDR2 is SYDVKM in the germline V gene. CDR3 protein: CASSSDRSCTF. The CDR3 DNA reads as TGTGCCAGCAGTAGCGACAGGTCGTGCACCTTC.

The chain employs TRBV12-3 or TRBV12-4 and TRBJ2-5, with D possibly TRBD2 on 6 matching bases. The CDR3 totals 15 residues. V was clipped by 6 bases and J by 5 bases, with 19 bases between them. CDR3 sequence: CASSSGRQIRETQYF. The CDR3 nucleotides are TGTGCCAGCAGCTCCGGGAGACAGATTCGGGAGACCCAGTACTTC.

The chain joins TRBV6-1 to TRBJ2-7; D may be TRBD2 (6 bases). Trimming cost V 8 bases and J 3 bases, with 8 bases left between them. There are 11 residues in the CDR3. CDR1 MNHNS and CDR2 SASEGT come from the germline V gene. The CDR3 protein is CASGTLYEQYF. As DNA, the CDR3 is TGTGCCAGCGGGACTCTCTACGAGCAGTACTTC.

The table lists this clonotype with a few counts. The V and J genes are TRBV19 and TRBJ2-7, with D perhaps TRBD1 (6 bases). This CDR3 has 13 residues. Looked up from germline, CDR1 is LNHDA and CDR2 is SQIVND (reference sequence). The germline V and J ends were trimmed by 5 bases and 6 bases, with 14 bases remaining between them. CDR3 DNA sequence: TGTGCCAGTAGTGCCGCCAGGGGAACCGAGCAGTACTTC. This gives the protein CASSAARGTEQYF.

The chain couples TRBV7-9 to TRBJ2-3; possible D gene TRBD2, 5 bases. From germline, CDR1 is SEHNR and CDR2 FQNEAQ (reference sequence). The V and J ends lost 5 bases and 0 bases respectively, with 12 bases between them. This CDR3 has 15 residues. The CDR3 is CASSTDGISTDTQYF. CDR3 sequence (DNA): TGTGCCAGCAGCACCGACGGGATTAGCACAGATACGCAGTATTTT.

This clonotype was counted ten times or more. V gene TRBV6-5 combines with J gene TRBJ1-1; unclear D gene. This CDR3 region has 13 residues. V gave up 7 bases and J gave up 1 base, with 10 bases separating them. Germline V gene data show CDR1 as MNHEY and CDR2 as SVGAGI. CDR3 residues: CASKVGPNTEAFF. CDR3 nucleotide sequence: TGTGCCAGCAAAGTAGGGCCGAACACTGAAGCTTTCTTT.

This clonotype has more than one count but fewer than ten. The chain is built from TRBV12-3 or TRBV12-4 and TRBJ1-5; 8 bases fit TRBD1. Trimming took 6 bases from V and 4 from J; bases not matched to a gene: 8. CDR3 length: 15 residues. The CDR3: CASSPGQGWNQPQHF. In nucleotides, the CDR3 is TGTGCCAGCAGCCCTGGACAGGGATGGAATCAGCCCCAGCATTTT.

This clonotype turned up a few times. The J gene is TRBJ2-2, the V gene TRBV11-3; the match to TRBD2 covers 9 bases. With 5 bases clipped from V and 5 bases from J, the junction kept 6 bases outside the gene matches. Germline V gives CDR1 SGHNT, CDR2 YENEEA. The CDR3 contains 15 residues. The CDR3 sequence: CASSPRTSETGELFF. The CDR3 DNA reads as TGTGCCAGCAGCCCTCGGACTAGCGAGACCGGGGAGCTGTTTTTT.

This clonotype has a count of ten or more. The gene calls are TRBV6-2 or TRBV6-3 and TRBJ2-2; 7 nucleotides agree with TRBD2. Trimming cost V 0 bases and J 2 bases; bases outside gene matches: 6. Per germline, CDR1 MNHEY and CDR2 SVGEGT. The CDR3 loop spans 17 amino acids. CDR3 region: CASSYSGGRTNTGELFF. The CDR3 DNA reads TGTGCCAGCAGTTACTCTGGCGGGAGAACAAACACCGGGGAGCTGTTTTTT.

This clonotype has just one count. This chain uses TRBV3-1 with TRBJ2-5; 7 bases are a match to TRBD1. Germline CDR1 reads LGHDT; CDR2 reads YNNKEL (reference sequence). CDR3 length: 16 residues. The trim removed 2 bases at V and 1 base at J, leaving 7 bases unmatched. The DNA of the CDR3 is TGTGCCAGCAGCCAAAGGGGGACAGCGATCCAAGAGACCCAGTACTTC. It is translated as CASSQRGTAIQETQYF.

This clonotype occurred a few times. The V gene is TRBV6-1, the J gene TRBJ2-3; the match to TRBD2 covers 7 bases. V gave up 10 bases and J gave up 0 bases; unmatched junction bases: 13. CDR1 and CDR2 from the germline V gene are MNHNS and SASEGT. The CDR3 spans 16 residues. The CDR3 region is CATREADTSSTDTQYF. In nucleotides, the CDR3 is TGTGCCACCCGGGAGGCCGACACTTCTAGCACAGATACGCAGTATTTT.

This clonotype was picked up many times. The chain recombines TRBV2 with TRBJ1-4; D is ambiguous. CDR3 length: 14 amino acids. CDR1 is SNHLY and CDR2 is FYNNEI in the germline V gene. V lost 7 bases and J 0 bases, leaving 9 bases between the germline ends. The CDR3 DNA follows: TGTGCCAGCAAGACGCGGCCAACTAATGAAAAACTGTTTTTT. It yields the protein CASKTRPTNEKLFF.

The gene calls are TRBV7-9 and TRBJ1-1, with unresolved D. Germline assignment: CDR1 SEHNR and CDR2 FQNEAQ (reference sequence). The CDR3 spans 14 residues. V was pared by 0 bases and J by 6 bases, with 11 bases between. The CDR3 DNA reads TGTGCCAGCAGCTTAGCAGGGTTAAGCGCTGAAGCTTTCTTT. Residues: CASSLAGLSAEAFF.

The rearrangement uses TRBV2 and TRBJ2-7; no firm D call. The CDR3 consists of 14 residues. V was pared by 5 bases and J by 2 bases, with 13 bases between. Germline assignment: CDR1 SNHLY and CDR2 FYNNEI. The CDR3 sequence is CASSHPGPTYEQYF. CDR3 DNA sequence: TGTGCCAGCAGTCATCCGGGCCCGACCTACGAGCAGTACTTC.

In its sample, this clonotype was seen many times. The chain combines TRBV28 with TRBJ2-5; D is uncertain. Germline CDR1 reads MDHEN; CDR2 reads SYDVKM. This CDR3 has 12 amino acids. Trimming stripped 1 base from V and 0 bases from J, with 0 bases between. CDR3 nucleotides: TGTGCCAGCAGTTTATACCAAGAGACCCAGTACTTC. This sequence encodes CASSLYQETQYF.

This clonotype occurred a few times. This chain uses TRBV20-1 with TRBJ2-1, with 13 bases lining up with TRBD2. The CDR3 runs to 14 residues. Germline V gene data show CDR1 as DFQATT and CDR2 as SNEGSKA (reference sequence). The junction had 3 bases not matched to a gene; V was cut back by 3 bases and J by 7 bases. Here the CDR3 reads CSASGTSGINEQFF. The CDR3 bases are TGCAGTGCTAGTGGGACTAGCGGGATTAATGAGCAGTTCTTC.